The entry below describes one T cell receptor (beta chain). The sample belongs to a study of blood T cell repertoires in COVID-19. The repertoire was sequenced with immunoSEQ multiplex PCR; TCRdb's copy has only in-frame clones and lacks some. The table has some 41,000 clones, 85% to 95% seen once. Trimming took 3 bases from V and 4 from J, leaving 5 bases between them. The germline V gene encodes CDR1 SGHNT and CDR2 YYREEE (reference sequence). The CDR3 has 12 residues. The TCR sequence derives from a human donor in a cohort sampled during active COVID-19. Sequencing was done on a sample of peripheral blood. The gene calls are TRBV5-4 and TRBJ2-1; no clear D. The CDR3 region is CASSSTYNEQFF. For the CDR3, the DNA is TGTGCCAGCAGCTCGACTTACAATGAGCAGTTCTTC.